The source of this TCR beta chain is a study of shared clonotypes between healthy human individuals. The wider study: The study used three CD4 naive, three CD4 memory, two CD8 naive and one CD8 memory plate per donor.

Worth noting for this clone: Its matching antigen is unknown.

Study results and caveats: A limitation of the genetic and exposure-history diversity represented arose from few donors.

Several immunoSEQ 96-well plates shared each subset's DNA, each plate a replicate. Some 28,000 T cell genomes (roughly 0.2 ug DNA) went into each sorted-subset replicate. The data were produced by immunoSEQ multiplex PCR, yet TCRdb's version contains in-frame clones alone and is incomplete. Of under 650,000 clones in the sample, roughly 95% are singletons; the top ten hold approximately 0.062%. Germline lookup yields CDR1 SNHLY and CDR2 FYNNEI. Trimming took off 9 bases at V and 0 bases at J, with 12 bases between the two ends. CDR3 length equals 14 residues. The clonotype comes from a woman in her thirties in good health. The chain employs TRBV2 and TRBJ1-3; D is unclear. The sequencing sample was made of naive CD4+ T cells sorted from blood. Subset here: CD45RA+ positively selected. The CDR3 coding sequence is TGTGCCAGTAGGCAGACGAGCTCTGGAAACACCATATATTTT. The encoded protein is CASRQTSSGNTIYF.